The present T cell receptor (beta chain) was sequenced within a study of cytomegalovirus exposure and HLA in healthy donors. Broader study findings: In an earlier analysis, most TCR beta V segments were productive about 87% or about 30% of the time. What a later analysis reportedly showed was that an Asian-associated ancestry cluster had fewer N-insertions than the 666-donor mean.

The CDR3 consists of 15 residues. The V and J ends lost 4 bases and 10 bases, in that order; junction bases with no gene match: 7. The germline CDR1 and CDR2 sequences are SGHRS and YFSETQ. Note on this clone: No antigen is known for it.

The PCR employed 60 Vbeta primers together with 13 Jbeta primers. The method was immunoSEQ multiplex PCR; TCRdb's version includes in-frame clones alone and lacks a portion of them. The sample holds about 170,000 clones; over 60% are singletons and the top ten take about 1.6%. Sequencing was carried out using PBMCs. This chain joins TRBV5-1 and TRBJ1-6, with 11 bases lining up with TRBD1. This clonotype was sampled from a girl aged 10 to 17 in good health and CMV-seronegative. CDR3 sequence (DNA): TGCGCCAGCAGCCCCCGGACAGGGGGCTTCTCACCCCTCCACTTT. Its translation: CASSPRTGGFSPLHF.